These 21 T cell receptor beta chains came from one sample sequenced in a study of blood T cell repertoires in COVID-19. Repertoires were generated with immunoSEQ multiplex PCR, while TCRdb's copy carries only in-frame clones and drops some. The repertoire holds hundreds of thousands of clones, about 86% seen once, with more than 8% in the top ten. The sample comprised peripheral blood. The origin of the receptors is a woman aged 50 to 60 with acute or convalescent COVID-19.

The genes are TRBV19 and TRBJ2-7; D is perhaps TRBD2 (6 bases). Germline CDR1 is LNHDA and CDR2 is SQIVND (reference sequence). V lost 4 bases, J lost 1 base, and 11 bases lay in between. CDR3 length: 14 amino acids. The CDR3 sequence is CASSNGGASYEQYF. CDR3 in DNA: TGTGCCAGTAGTAACGGCGGGGCATCCTACGAGCAGTACTTC.

J is TRBJ2-6 and V is TRBV2, with D perhaps matching TRBD1 (5 bases). This CDR3 contains 13 residues. Trimming removed 10 bases at V and 2 bases at J, with 9 bases between. Germline loops: CDR1 SNHLY, CDR2 FYNNEI. The CDR3 loop reads CATEGAGANVLTF. The CDR3 nucleotides are TGTGCCACCGAAGGGGCTGGGGCCAACGTCCTGACTTTC.

V gene TRBV2 combines with J gene TRBJ2-2; 10 positions match TRBD2. Germline lookup yields CDR1 SNHLY and CDR2 FYNNEI. The CDR3 loop spans 16 amino acids. The J segment lost 2 bases and the V segment lost 8 bases, leaving 8 bases of the junction unmatched. CDR3: CASRASGSGNTGELFF. CDR3 DNA sequence: TGTGCCAGCCGGGCTAGCGGGAGTGGTAACACCGGGGAGCTGTTTTTT.

This chain uses TRBV10-3 with TRBJ1-5, with a weak D call TRBD1 (6 bases). Germline V gives CDR1 ENHRY, CDR2 SYGVKD. The V and J ends lost 6 bases and 4 bases respectively, with 10 bases between them. The CDR3 sequence is 13 residues long. CDR3 protein: CAISRTENQPQHF. The CDR3 coding sequence is TGTGCCATCAGCCGGACAGAGAATCAGCCCCAGCATTTT.

The V gene is TRBV24-1, the J gene TRBJ2-2; the match to TRBD1 covers 9 bases. Germline trimming cut 10 bases from V and 7 bases from J; bases unmatched to any gene: 6. The CDR3 loop spans 13 amino acids. Germline values: CDR1 KGHDR, CDR2 SFDVKD. CDR3: CATNRGLGGELFF. The CDR3 nucleotides are TGTGCCACAAACAGGGGGCTAGGCGGGGAGCTGTTTTTT.

This clone turned up a few times. CDR3 sequence: CATSDFSRGDTQYF. The CDR3 region has the DNA TGTGCCACCAGTGATTTTAGCAGGGGGGATACGCAGTATTTT. The rearrangement uses TRBV24-1 and TRBJ2-3; 7 nucleotides line up with TRBD1. This CDR3 comprises 14 residues. Germline V gene lookup returns CDR1 KGHDR and CDR2 SFDVKD. V lost 1 base, J lost 6 bases, and 3 bases stayed unmatched.

In its sample, this clone was seen a few times. The chain employs TRBV2 and TRBJ2-7; the match to TRBD2 covers 12 bases. The V segment lost 9 bases and the J segment 5 bases; nucleotides outside the gene matches: 11. The germline CDR1 and CDR2 sequences are SNHLY and FYNNEI. This CDR3 region has 15 residues. The CDR3 DNA is TGTGCCAGTTCCAAGACTAGCGGGAGTGGTGACGAGCAGTACTTC. It yields the protein CASSKTSGSGDEQYF.

The chain recombines TRBV28 with TRBJ2-4, with 7 bases matching TRBD1. The V gene's germline CDR1 is MDHEN and CDR2 SYDVKM. V shed 8 bases, J shed 3 bases, and the junction held 4 bases outside the gene matches. The CDR3 covers 13 residues. The CDR3 nucleotides read TGTGCCAGCCATACAGGGGTCAAAAACATTCAGTACTTC. This gives the protein CASHTGVKNIQYF. The full variable domain, with the rest looked up from reference TRBV28 and TRBJ2-4, is DVKVTQSSRYLVKRTGEKVFLECVQDMDHENMFWYRQDPGLGLRLIYFSYDVKMKEKGDIPEGYSVSREKKERFSLILESASTNQTSMYLCASHTGVKNIQYFGAGTRLSVL.

The chain has TRBV3-1 (or the pseudogene TRBV3-2) and TRBJ2-7; 9 bases are shared with TRBD1. This CDR3 spans 16 amino acids. V was clipped by 3 bases and J by 7 bases; unmatched bases: 13. From germline, CDR1 is LGHDT and CDR2 YNNKEL (reference sequence). In DNA, the CDR3 is TGTGCCAGCAGCCACTGGCCGGGACAGGGCCCCCCGGAGCAGTACTTC. Its protein is CASSHWPGQGPPEQYF.

In this sample, this clone turned up once. This chain uses TRBV7-9 with TRBJ2-2, with TRBD1 as a possible D gene (6 bases). CDR3 size: 16 residues. Germline assignment: CDR1 SEHNR and CDR2 FQNEAQ (reference sequence). V was pared by 5 bases and J by 2 bases, with 15 bases between. The chain's CDR3 is CASSAPTGSNTGELFF. CDR3 in DNA: TGTGCCAGCAGCGCACCGACAGGCAGCAACACCGGGGAGCTGTTTTTT. The full variable domain, with the rest looked up from reference TRBV7-9 and TRBJ2-2, is DTGVSQNPRHKITKRGQNVTFRCDPISEHNRLYWYRQTLGQGPEFLTYFQNEAQLEKSRLLSDRFSAERPKGSFSTLEIQRTEQGDSAMYLCASSAPTGSNTGELFFGEGSRLTVL.

This sequence joins TRBV7-2 and TRBJ2-3; 10 bases align to TRBD2. The CDR3 covers 16 residues. J was trimmed by 3 bases and V by 4 bases; bases with no gene match: 7. The germline gives CDR1 SGHTA, CDR2 FQGNSA. DNA of the CDR3: TGTGCCAGCAGCTATCTGAGCGGGAGGGGGACAGATACGCAGTATTTT. Translating gives CASSYLSGRGTDTQYF.

CDR3 region: CASSPPTSGGYEQYF. For the CDR3, the DNA is TGTGCCAGCTCACCGCCGACTAGCGGGGGGTACGAGCAGTACTTC. The rearrangement joins TRBV18 to TRBJ2-7; TRBD2 matches at 13 bases. Germline V lookup: CDR1 KGHSH, CDR2 LQKENI. The CDR3 is 15 residues long. V was clipped by 3 bases and J by 4 bases; unmatched bases: 3.

This chain connects TRBV5-3 to TRBJ2-7; D unclear. TRBV5-3 is given ORF status, its function remaining uncertain. The CDR3 extends over 16 amino acids. Trimming shortened V by 1 base and J by 0 bases, and 14 bases separated the two germline ends. The CDR3 nucleotides read TGTGCCAGAAGCTTGCCCCGGTGGGCGAGCTCCTACGAGCAGTACTTC. As protein: CARSLPRWASSYEQYF.

The CDR3 DNA sequence: TGTGCCAGCAGCTTGGAACTAGCGGGGATTGGCACCGGGGAGCTGTTTTTT. Translation gives CASSLELAGIGTGELFF. The gene calls are TRBV5-4 and TRBJ2-2; the match to TRBD2 covers 10 bases. The germline V gene has CDR1 SGHNT and CDR2 YYREEE (reference sequence). V lost 0 bases, J lost 4 bases, and 6 bases stayed unmatched. This CDR3 is built from 17 residues.

The chain combines TRBV5-1 with TRBJ2-7; D is possibly TRBD1 (6 bases). The CDR3 extends over 15 amino acids. The V end lost 2 bases, the J end lost 2 bases, and 14 bases lay between the germline ends. Germline CDR1 SGHRS, CDR2 YFSETQ. The CDR3 reads CASSFRQAETYEQYF. In DNA, the CDR3 is TGCGCCAGCAGCTTCCGACAGGCCGAGACCTACGAGCAGTACTTC.

V is TRBV27 and J is TRBJ1-2; possible D gene TRBD1, 6 bases. The germline V gene encodes CDR1 MNHEY and CDR2 SMNVEV (reference sequence). The CDR3 runs 14 residues. Trimming removed 5 bases at V and 2 bases at J, with 12 bases between. The CDR3: CASSVRGTNYGYTF. CDR3 bases: TGTGCCAGCAGTGTCAGGGGAACAAACTATGGCTACACCTTC.

The rearrangement uses TRBV21-1 and TRBJ1-5; no DNA check was done on the table's D call, TRBD1. TRBV21-1 represents a pseudogene. The CDR3 totals 17 residues. CDR3 in DNA: TGTGCCAGCAGCAAAGAGCCGGGACAGGGACCCAATCAGCCCCAGCATTTT. Protein: CASSKEPGQGPNQPQHF.

The rearrangement links TRBV10-2 to TRBJ2-1; 10 bases are shared with TRBD2. The V and J ends lost 4 bases and 6 bases, in that order; junction bases with no gene match: 6. CDR1 and CDR2 from the germline V gene are WSHSY and SAAADI. There are 15 residues in the CDR3. In DNA form, the CDR3 reads TGCGCCAGCAGTGTTGGAGTAGCGGGAGGCAATGAGCAGTTCTTC. Translating gives CASSVGVAGGNEQFF.

V and J are TRBV15 and TRBJ1-1; D unresolved. Germline-derived CDR1 and CDR2 are LNHNV and YYDKDF (reference sequence). Trimming removed 5 bases from V and 8 bases from J, with 9 bases in between. This CDR3 comprises 11 residues. The DNA of the CDR3 is TGTGCCACCAGCTCCGAGCTGGAAGCTTTCTTT. Its protein is CATSSELEAFF.

This chain connects TRBV4-1 to TRBJ2-1, with 9 bases fitting TRBD1. This CDR3 region has 17 residues. The V segment lost 0 bases and the J segment 4 bases; nucleotides outside the gene matches: 7. Germline CDR1 MGHRA, CDR2 YSYEKL. The CDR3 loop is CASSQDWTGVLYNEQFF. As DNA, the CDR3 is TGCGCCAGCAGCCAAGATTGGACAGGGGTCTTATACAATGAGCAGTTCTTC.

This rearrangement joins TRBV6-6 to TRBJ1-1, with TRBD1 matching over 7 bases. Trimming cost V 7 bases and J 4 bases; bases outside gene matches: 12. The CDR3 spans 15 residues. CDR1 is MNHNY, CDR2 SVGAGI, per germline (reference sequence). The DNA for the CDR3 is TGTGCCAGCATTAAACTCCCGGGACAGAGCACTGAAGCTTTCTTT. This encodes CASIKLPGQSTEAFF.